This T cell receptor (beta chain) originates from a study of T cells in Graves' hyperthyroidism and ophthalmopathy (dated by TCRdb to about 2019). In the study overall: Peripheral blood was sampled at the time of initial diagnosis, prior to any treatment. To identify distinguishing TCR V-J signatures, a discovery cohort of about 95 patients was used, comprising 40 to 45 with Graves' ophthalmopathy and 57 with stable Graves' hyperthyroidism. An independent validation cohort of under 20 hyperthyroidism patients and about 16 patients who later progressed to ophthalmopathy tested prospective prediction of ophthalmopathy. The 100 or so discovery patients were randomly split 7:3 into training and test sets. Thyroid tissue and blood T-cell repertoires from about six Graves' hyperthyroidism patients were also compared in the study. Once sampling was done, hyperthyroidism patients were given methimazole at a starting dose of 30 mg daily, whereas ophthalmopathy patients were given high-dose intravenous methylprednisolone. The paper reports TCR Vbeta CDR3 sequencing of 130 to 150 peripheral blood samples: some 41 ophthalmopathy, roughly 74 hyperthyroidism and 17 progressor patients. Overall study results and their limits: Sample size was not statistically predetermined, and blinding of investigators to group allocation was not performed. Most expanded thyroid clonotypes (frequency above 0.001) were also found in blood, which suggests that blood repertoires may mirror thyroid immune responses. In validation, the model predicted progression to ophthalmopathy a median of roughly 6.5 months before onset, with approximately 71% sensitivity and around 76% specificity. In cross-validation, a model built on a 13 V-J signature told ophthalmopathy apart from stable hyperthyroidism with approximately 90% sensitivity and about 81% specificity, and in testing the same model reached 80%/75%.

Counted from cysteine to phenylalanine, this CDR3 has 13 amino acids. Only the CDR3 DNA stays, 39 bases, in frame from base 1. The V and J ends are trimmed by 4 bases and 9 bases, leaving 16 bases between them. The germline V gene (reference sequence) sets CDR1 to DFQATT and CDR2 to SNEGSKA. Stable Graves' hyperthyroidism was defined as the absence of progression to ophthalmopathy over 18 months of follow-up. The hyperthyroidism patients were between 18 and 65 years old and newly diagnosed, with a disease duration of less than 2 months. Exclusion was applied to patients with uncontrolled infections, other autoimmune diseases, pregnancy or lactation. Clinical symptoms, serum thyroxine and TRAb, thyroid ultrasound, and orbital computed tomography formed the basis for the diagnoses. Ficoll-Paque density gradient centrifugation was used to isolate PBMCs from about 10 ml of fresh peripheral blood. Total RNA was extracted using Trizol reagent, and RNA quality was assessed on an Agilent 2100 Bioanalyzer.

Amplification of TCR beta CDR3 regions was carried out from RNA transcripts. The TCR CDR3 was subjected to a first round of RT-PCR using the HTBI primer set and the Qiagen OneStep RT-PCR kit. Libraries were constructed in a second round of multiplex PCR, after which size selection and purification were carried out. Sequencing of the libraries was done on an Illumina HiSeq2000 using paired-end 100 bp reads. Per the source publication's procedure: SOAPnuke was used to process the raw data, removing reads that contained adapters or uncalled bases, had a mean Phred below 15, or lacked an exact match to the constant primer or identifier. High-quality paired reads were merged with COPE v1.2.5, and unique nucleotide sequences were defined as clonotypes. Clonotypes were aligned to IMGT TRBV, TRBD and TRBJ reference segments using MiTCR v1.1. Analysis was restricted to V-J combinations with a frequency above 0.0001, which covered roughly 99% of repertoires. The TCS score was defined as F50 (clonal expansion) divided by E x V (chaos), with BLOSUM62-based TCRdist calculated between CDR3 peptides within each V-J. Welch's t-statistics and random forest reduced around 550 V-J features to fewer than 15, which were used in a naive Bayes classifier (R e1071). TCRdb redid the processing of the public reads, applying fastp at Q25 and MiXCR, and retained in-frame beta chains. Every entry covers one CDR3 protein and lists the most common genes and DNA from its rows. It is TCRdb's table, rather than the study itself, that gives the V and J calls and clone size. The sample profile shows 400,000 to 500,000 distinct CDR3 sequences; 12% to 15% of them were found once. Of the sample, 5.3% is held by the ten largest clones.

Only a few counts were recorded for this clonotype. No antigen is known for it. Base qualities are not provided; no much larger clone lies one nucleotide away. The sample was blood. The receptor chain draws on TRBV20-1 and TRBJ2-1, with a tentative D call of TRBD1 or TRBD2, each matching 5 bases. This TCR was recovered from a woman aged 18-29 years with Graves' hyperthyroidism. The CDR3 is CSAKGTRGSEQFF. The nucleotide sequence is TGCAGTGCTAAAGGGACCCGCGGTAGTGAGCAGTTCTTC.